In this sample, the clone carrying this TCR beta chain turned up a few times. The data were obtained in a study of blood T cell repertoires in COVID-19. The overall study: The samples span acute and convalescent COVID-19 from the United States, Italy and Spain. T cells, B-cell-depleted T cells, or PBMCs provided the cDNA or gDNA that served as material.

V was shortened by 0 bases and J by 5 bases, with 13 bases between the two germline ends. The germline V gene encodes CDR1 MGHRA and CDR2 YSYEKL. The CDR3 has 15 residues. Per the original methods: Estimates of nucleated cell counts were drawn from the amplification of reference gene primers. Clones were sequenced by immunoSEQ multiplex PCR, and TCRdb holds only the in-frame ones, with some missing. The V and J calls and clone size are taken from that table; D and trimming were inferred from the DNA. The sample consists of around 200,000 clones, over 75% of them appearing once. The sequenced sample was peripheral blood. This sequence joins TRBV4-1 and TRBJ2-5; perhaps TRBD1 as D (6 bases). The clonotype comes from a woman older than 75 with active or convalescent COVID-19. This CDR3 is CASSQDWSQGETQYF. The CDR3 nucleotides are TGCGCCAGCAGCCAAGATTGGTCCCAGGGGGAGACCCAGTACTTC.